This T cell receptor beta chain was sequenced during a study of blood T cell repertoires in COVID-19. The overall study: Some COVID-19 samples were acute and others convalescent; all came from the United States, Italy and Spain. In each case, the material was cDNA or gDNA derived from T cells, B-cell-depleted T cells, or PBMCs.

Germline CDR1 reads SGHRS; CDR2 reads YFSETQ. J lost 4 bases, V lost 2 bases, and 14 bases had no gene match. The CDR3 has 18 amino acids. Libraries were prepared by immunoSEQ multiplex PCR; TCRdb keeps only in-frame clonotypes and omits some of them. This sample has roughly 300,000 clones, with approximately 88% found just once. This clone was observed once. This sequence joins TRBV5-1 and TRBJ2-2; 7 bases align to TRBD1. This TCR was recovered from a man younger than 35 who had recovered from COVID-19. Sample: peripheral blood. CDR3 nucleotides: TGCGCCAGCAGCTTAAGAGACAGGGAACAGGTTGGCACCGGGGAGCTGTTTTTT. It yields the protein CASSLRDREQVGTGELFF.